These T cell receptor beta chains were read from a single sample in a study of shared clonotypes between healthy human individuals. Data came from immunoSEQ multiplex PCR; TCRdb stores just in-frame clones and leaves some out. This table has around 1.4 million clones, about 98.5% appearing once. Source material: naive CD4+ T cells sorted from blood. All receptors derive from a man aged 25 to 45 in good health. CDR3s include the opening cysteine and the closing phenylalanine or tryptophan. The order of the fields is J gene, V gene, D gene, clone size, CDR3 protein, CDR3 DNA. The D gene is left open where the match is weak. Expanded clones get a size class; other rows say once, few or many, or leave the size out.

>TRBJ2-2|TRBV27|TRBD2|NA
CASKIRAGALEVGPGELFF
TGTGCCAGCAAAATTCGGGCGGGAGCTTTGGAGGTCGGACCCGGGGAGCTGTTTTTT
>TRBJ1-5|TRBV6-1|NA|NA
CASTRGDQPQHF
TGTGCCAGCACCCGGGGCGATCAGCCCCAGCATTTT
>TRBJ1-1|TRBV7-8|TRBD1|once
CASSLAGQGITEAFF
TGTGCCAGCAGCTTAGCGGGACAGGGGATCACTGAAGCTTTCTTT
>TRBJ1-5|TRBV6-5|NA|NA
CASSYAGDFDQPQHF
TGTGCCAGCAGTTACGCGGGGGACTTCGATCAGCCCCAGCATTTT
>TRBJ1-5|TRBV5-1|NA|NA
CASSPWLSQPQHF
TGCGCCAGCAGCCCCTGGTTAAGCCAGCCCCAGCATTTT
>TRBJ2-1|TRBV19|NA|NA
CASSPWLHRDEQFF
TGTGCCAGTAGCCCGTGGCTGCACCGTGATGAGCAGTTCTTC
>TRBJ1-5|TRBV13|TRBD1|once
CASGTGGTQPQHF
TGTGCCAGCGGTACAGGGGGTACTCAGCCCCAGCATTTT
>TRBJ2-1|TRBV6-5|TRBD2|NA
CASSYLPGLTNEQFF
TGTGCCAGCAGTTACCTACCGGGACTAACGAATGAGCAGTTCTTC
>TRBJ2-7|TRBV19|TRBD1|NA
CASSIRDRGHEQYF
TGTGCCAGTAGTATTCGGGACAGGGGCCACGAGCAGTACTTC
>TRBJ1-3|TRBV5-1|TRBD1|once
CASSLGDRVGNTIYF
TGCGCCAGCAGCTTGGGTGACAGGGTTGGAAACACCATATATTTT
>TRBJ2-7|TRBV27|NA|NA
CASSFFRDYEQYF
TGTGCCAGCAGTTTTTTCAGGGACTACGAGCAGTACTTC
>TRBJ2-2|TRBV2|TRBD1|NA
CASSGQGNRNTGELFF
TGTGCCAGCAGCGGACAGGGGAATAGGAACACCGGGGAGCTGTTTTTT
>TRBJ2-7|TRBV2|NA|once
CASSEAAAGAGYEQYF
TGTGCCAGCAGTGAAGCTGCCGCGGGCGCTGGTTACGAGCAGTACTTC
>TRBJ2-7|TRBV11-3|NA|NA
CASSLNSGNYYEQYF
TGTGCCAGCAGCCTCAATTCGGGGAATTACTACGAGCAGTACTTC
>TRBJ2-7|TRBV18|TRBD2|NA
CASSQGLAGPYEQYF
TGTGCCAGCTCACAAGGACTAGCGGGTCCCTACGAGCAGTACTTC
>TRBJ2-7|TRBV4-1|NA|NA
CASSQDLQVHEQYF
TGCGCCAGCAGCCAAGACTTGCAGGTCCACGAGCAGTACTTC
>TRBJ1-2|TRBV18|NA|NA
CASSPGTRDTYMSYTF
TGTGCCAGCTCACCGGGGACGCGGGATACCTATATGAGCTACACCTTC
>TRBJ1-1|TRBV11-3|TRBD1|NA
CASSRQGSAEAFF
TGTGCCAGCAGCAGACAGGGATCGGCTGAAGCTTTCTTT
>TRBJ2-1|TRBV29-1|NA|NA
CSVELRGAYNEQFF
TGCAGCGTTGAACTCCGGGGCGCCTACAATGAGCAGTTCTTC
>TRBJ1-2|TRBV2|NA|once
CASRSDRTNYGYTF
TGTGCCAGCAGATCGGACCGAACTAACTATGGCTACACCTTC
>TRBJ1-1|TRBV5-1|NA|NA
CASSLGPGLQQAFF
TGCGCCAGCAGCTTGGGTCCAGGGCTTCAACAAGCTTTCTTT
>TRBJ1-5|TRBV4-1|NA|NA
CASSHEGGIINQPQHF
TGCGCCAGCAGCCATGAAGGGGGGATCATCAATCAGCCCCAGCATTTT
>TRBJ1-1|TRBV29-1|NA|NA
CSAEKGRGVTEAFF
TGCAGCGCTGAAAAAGGAAGGGGTGTCACTGAAGCTTTCTTT
>TRBJ2-1|TRBV9|NA|NA
CASSVGRRTVYNEQFF
TGTGCCAGCAGCGTAGGCCGTCGGACGGTATACAATGAGCAGTTCTTC
>TRBJ2-7|TRBV27|NA|NA
CASSPGAGAPNSYEQYF
TGTGCCAGCAGCCCCGGGGCAGGGGCCCCCAACTCCTACGAGCAGTACTTC
>TRBJ2-3|TRBV29-1|TRBD1|once
CSVGTGRTDTQYF
TGCAGCGTTGGGACAGGCCGCACAGATACGCAGTATTTT
>TRBJ1-2|TRBV6-1|NA|NA
CASSEAITGNWYGYTF
TGTGCCAGCAGTGAAGCAATAACAGGGAATTGGTATGGCTACACCTTC
>TRBJ1-5|TRBV6-1|NA|NA
CASSRRSVNQPQHF
TGTGCCAGCAGTCGCCGGTCTGTCAATCAGCCCCAGCATTTT
>TRBJ2-7|TRBV14|NA|NA
CASSQLGDRYEQYF
TGTGCCAGCAGCCAATTAGGGGACCGCTACGAGCAGTACTTC
>TRBJ1-1|TRBV6-5|TRBD1|NA
CASSPWTGKNTEAFF
TGTGCCAGCAGTCCTTGGACAGGGAAGAACACTGAAGCTTTCTTT
>TRBJ2-7|TRBV19|TRBD1|NA
CASSIGGTGTEQYF
TGTGCCAGTAGTATAGGAGGGACAGGTACCGAGCAGTACTTC
>TRBJ1-2|TRBV15|NA|NA
CATSRAGQGYGYTF
TGTGCCACCAGCAGAGCCGGGCAGGGCTATGGCTACACCTTC
>TRBJ2-7|TRBV10-1|TRBD1|NA
CASTGTGELYEQYF
TGCGCCAGCACCGGGACAGGGGAGTTATACGAGCAGTACTTC
>TRBJ2-7|TRBV12-1|NA|NA
CAPAGRLYEQYF
TGTGCACCGGCGGGGCGCCTCTACGAGCAGTACTTC
>TRBJ2-7|TRBV2|NA|NA
CASSVPGEQYF
TGTGCCAGCAGTGTCCCGGGCGAGCAGTACTTC
>TRBJ2-3|TRBV5-4|NA|NA
CASTTGYSDTQYF
TGTGCCAGCACCACTGGGTATTCAGATACGCAGTATTTT
>TRBJ2-3|TRBV9|NA|NA
CASSVAGIWTDTQYF
TGTGCCAGCAGCGTAGCGGGGATATGGACAGATACGCAGTATTTT
>TRBJ2-6|TRBV7-2|TRBD2|NA
CASSLALAGLGGANVLTF
TGTGCCAGCAGCTTGGCCCTAGCGGGCCTAGGTGGGGCCAACGTCCTGACTTTC
>TRBJ2-1|TRBV2|TRBD1|NA
CASNVDREPSNEQFF
TGTGCCAGCAATGTAGACAGGGAGCCTAGCAATGAGCAGTTCTTC
>TRBJ2-1|TRBV5-1|TRBD2|once
CASSFSAGGPGEQFF
TGCGCCAGCAGCTTTTCGGCGGGAGGGCCGGGTGAGCAGTTCTTC
>TRBJ1-5|TRBV9|NA|NA
CASSVTGQSLPQHF
TGTGCCAGCAGCGTGACAGGACAATCATTGCCCCAGCATTTT
>TRBJ2-3|TRBV15|TRBD2|NA
CATSRDPFPAGGTDTQYF
TGTGCCACCAGCAGAGATCCCTTTCCTGCGGGAGGTACAGATACGCAGTATTTT
>TRBJ1-2|TRBV29-1|NA|once
CSAQYGYTF
TGCAGCGCCCAATATGGCTACACCTTC
>TRBJ1-1|TRBV7-8|TRBD1|NA
CASSADRATEAFF
TGTGCCAGCAGCGCGGACAGGGCCACTGAAGCTTTCTTT
>TRBJ2-5|TRBV7-2|TRBD1|NA
CASSPDGTGTWETQYF
TGTGCCAGCAGCCCAGACGGGACAGGGACGTGGGAGACCCAGTACTTC
>TRBJ2-7|TRBV4-2|TRBD2|NA
CASSQDLEREGQSQEQYF
TGTGCCAGCAGCCAAGATTTGGAGCGGGAGGGCCAGTCTCAGGAGCAGTACTTC
>TRBJ2-7|TRBV19|NA|NA
CASSITAPTKTGDYYEQYF
TGTGCCAGTAGTATCACCGCGCCCACCAAGACAGGGGACTACTACGAGCAGTACTTC
>TRBJ2-7|TRBV7-3|NA|NA
CASSPRRESYEQYF
TGTGCCAGCAGCCCCCGCCGGGAATCCTACGAGCAGTACTTC
>TRBJ2-3|TRBV5-6|NA|NA
CASSLEGHSTDTQYF
TGTGCCAGCAGCTTGGAAGGACACAGCACAGATACGCAGTATTTT